This entry lists 5 T cell receptor beta chains sequenced from one sample in a study of blood T cell repertoires in COVID-19 (TCRdb year 2020). The receptor library was made with the immunoSEQ multiplex PCR assay. TCRdb took over this immuneACCESS table, retaining in-frame rearrangements with V and J assigned. Such tables are incomplete; in checked studies, under half of the missing clones stem from an unresolved V gene, and the remainder is unexplained. Here the sample has tens of thousands of clones; approximately 87% occur a single time. Nearly 25% of the sample rests with the top ten. The specimen was peripheral blood. These receptors were obtained from a human donor with active COVID-19. The donor label of this sample is uncertain.

The chain combines TRBV11-3 with TRBJ1-3; D unresolved. Germline values: CDR1 SGHNT, CDR2 YENEEA. This CDR3 has 15 amino acids. V was pared by 5 bases and J by 0 bases, with 11 bases between. Here the CDR3 DNA reads TGTGCCAGCAGCCTTAATCAGTTCTCTGGAAACACCATATATTTT. This sequence encodes CASSLNQFSGNTIYF.

The gene calls are TRBV7-8 and TRBJ2-2; 9 bases fit TRBD2. Germline V gives CDR1 SGHVS, CDR2 FQNEAQ. V lost 1 base to trimming and J lost 1 base; unmatched junction nucleotides: 4. CDR3 length: 17 amino acids. DNA for the CDR3: TGTGCCAGCAGCTTAGAGACTAGCGGTTTGAACACCGGGGAGCTGTTTTTT. This translates into CASSLETSGLNTGELFF.

The rearrangement joins TRBV28 to TRBJ2-6; D remains ambiguous. CDR1 is MDHEN, CDR2 SYDVKM, per germline. With 5 bases removed from V and 0 bases from J, the gap between germline ends came to 5 bases. The CDR3 has 14 residues. The DNA for the CDR3 is TGTGCCAGCAGTCCCCGCTCTGGGGCCAACGTCCTGACTTTC. Its translation: CASSPRSGANVLTF. Full variable domain (missing parts from reference TRBV28 and TRBJ2-6): DVKVTQSSRYLVKRTGEKVFLECVQDMDHENMFWYRQDPGLGLRLIYFSYDVKMKEKGDIPEGYSVSREKKERFSLILESASTNQTSMYLCASSPRSGANVLTFGAGSRLTVL.

The V gene is TRBV6-5, the J gene TRBJ2-2; D uncertain. This CDR3 is 12 amino acids long. V was pared by 6 bases and J by 5 bases, with 7 bases between. Germline V gives CDR1 MNHEY, CDR2 SVGAGI. CDR3 sequence: CASRRRTGELFF. For the CDR3, the DNA is TGTGCCAGCAGGCGCAGGACCGGGGAGCTGTTTTTT.

The rearrangement joins TRBV30 to TRBJ2-1, with D perhaps TRBD1 (7 bases). V gave up 1 base and J gave up 4 bases, with 11 bases separating them. The CDR3 consists of 14 residues. CDR1 GTSNPN and CDR2 SVGIG come from the germline V gene (reference sequence). The DNA for the CDR3 is TGTGCCTGGAGTGGTCAGGGGGGATACAATGAGCAGTTCTTC. Protein product: CAWSGQGGYNEQFF.